Below are 22 T cell receptor beta chains sequenced from a single sample in a study of T cell responses to AZD1222 COVID-19 vaccine. Sequenced by immunoSEQ multiplex PCR; TCRdb stores in-frame clones only, minus some. This repertoire shows over 120,000 clones, 85% to 95% found once; its top ten account for more than 8%. This specimen was peripheral blood, taken on day 0 of AZD1222 vaccination. The receptors were sampled from an adult in good health.

The rearrangement links TRBV7-2 to TRBJ1-1; D remains unclear. CDR3 length: 13 amino acids. Germline values: CDR1 SGHTA, CDR2 FQGNSA. V was shortened by 2 bases and J by 7 bases, with 11 bases between the two germline ends. CDR3 sequence (DNA): TGTGCCAGCAGCTTATTTTTATTCGGTGAAGCTTTCTTT. Amino acids: CASSLFLFGEAFF. Filled out from reference TRBV7-2 and TRBJ1-1, the complete variable domain reads GAGVSQSPSNKVTEKGKDVELRCDPISGHTALYWYRQSLGQGLEFLIYFQGNSAPDKSGLPSDRFSAERTGGSVSTLTIQRTQQEDSAVYLCASSLFLFGEAFFGQGTRLTVV.

V is TRBV7-9 and J is TRBJ1-2, with 7 bases fitting TRBD1. The CDR3 totals 15 residues. CDR1 is SEHNR and CDR2 is FQNEAQ in the germline V gene (reference sequence). Trimming removed 5 bases from V and 3 bases from J; junction bases left unmatched: 9. In nucleotides, the CDR3 is TGTGCCAGCAGCCTAGGAGAGGGGGCAGACTATGGCTACACCTTC. Amino acids: CASSLGEGADYGYTF.

The chain recombines TRBV27 with TRBJ1-2; 8 positions agree with TRBD1. J lost 5 bases, V lost 6 bases, and 14 bases had no gene match. The CDR3 has 16 amino acids. Germline-derived CDR1 and CDR2 are MNHEY and SMNVEV (reference sequence). This chain's CDR3 is CASSREYTGGRYGYTF. The CDR3 DNA reads as TGTGCCAGCAGCCGCGAATATACAGGGGGGAGGTATGGCTACACCTTC.

J is TRBJ2-1 and V is TRBV11-3, with D unresolved. This CDR3 comprises 14 residues. Germline V CDR1 and CDR2: SGHNT, YENEEA. V was pared by 5 bases and J by 8 bases, with 16 bases between. The CDR3 protein is CASSRVRPTDEQFF. CDR3 coding DNA: TGTGCCAGCAGCCGTGTCCGGCCCACCGATGAGCAGTTCTTC. Using reference TRBV11-3 and TRBJ2-1 for the parts outside the CDR3, the full variable domain is EAGVVQSPRYKIIEKKQPVAFWCNPISGHNTLYWYLQNLGQGPELLIRYENEEAVDDSQLPKDRFSAERLKGVDSTLKIQPAELGDSAVYLCASSRVRPTDEQFFGPGTRLTVL.

This clone is a singleton in its sample. The gene calls are TRBV28 and TRBJ1-5; D gene unclear. Trimming removed 2 bases from V and 5 bases from J, with 10 bases in between. CDR1 and CDR2 (germline): MDHEN, SYDVKM. The CDR3 is made up of 14 amino acids. The CDR3: CASSLGQLDQPQHF. CDR3 nucleotide sequence: TGTGCCAGCAGTTTAGGGCAACTAGATCAGCCCCAGCATTTT.

The gene calls are TRBV4-2 and TRBJ2-1; D unresolved. V was trimmed by 0 bases and J by 9 bases, leaving 9 bases between them. The CDR3 covers 13 residues. Germline V gene sequence: CDR1 LGHNA, CDR2 YNFKEQ. The CDR3 coding sequence is TGTGCCAGCAGCCAAGACTCGGAATCTGAGCAGTTCTTC. Translation gives CASSQDSESEQFF.

This clone was observed a single time. The chain recombines TRBV12-3 or TRBV12-4 with TRBJ1-2; D is uncertain. This CDR3 region has 13 residues. V dropped 5 bases and J dropped 7 bases, with 14 bases sitting between them. The CDR3 nucleotides read TGTGCCAGCAGTCCCTTGGGGTTCGGTGGCTACACCTTC. It specifies CASSPLGFGGYTF.

The chain is built from TRBV10-3 and TRBJ1-2; 10 nucleotides align to TRBD1. This CDR3 is built from 17 residues. With V trimmed by 2 bases and J by 6 bases, 12 bases remained unmatched. Germline V gene data show CDR1 as ENHRY and CDR2 as SYGVKD. This CDR3 reads CAISETGTGAGLNGYTF. The CDR3 nucleotides read TGTGCCATCAGTGAGACCGGGACAGGGGCAGGTTTGAATGGCTACACCTTC.

The chain uses TRBV13 and TRBJ1-1, with D tentatively TRBD1 (5 bases). The CDR3 totals 12 residues. The germline V gene encodes CDR1 PRHDT and CDR2 FYEKMQ (reference sequence). V gave up 6 bases and J gave up 3 bases, with 8 bases separating them. CDR3 amino acids: CASRLTDTEAFF. DNA for the CDR3: TGTGCCAGCAGATTGACAGACACTGAAGCTTTCTTT.

V is TRBV4-3 and J is TRBJ2-2, with 9 bases fitting TRBD1. The V segment lost 3 bases and the J segment 1 base; nucleotides outside the gene matches: 6. CDR1 is LGHNA, CDR2 YSLEER, per germline. This CDR3 spans 17 amino acids. The CDR3 nucleotides are TGCGCCAGCAGCCAGGCGGAGGGACAGGGGAACACCGGGGAGCTGTTTTTT. It is translated as CASSQAEGQGNTGELFF.

The chain employs TRBV10-3 and TRBJ2-2; D possibly corresponds to TRBD2 (5 bases). The CDR3 extends over 14 amino acids. V was shortened by 6 bases and J by 4 bases, with 12 bases between the two germline ends. Germline CDR1 is ENHRY and CDR2 is SYGVKD. CDR3 nucleotides: TGTGCCATCAGCGGGGTTTCGGGCACCGGGGAGCTGTTTTTT. Its translation is CAISGVSGTGELFF.

The gene calls are TRBV28 and TRBJ2-1; tentative D call: TRBD2 (6 bases). CDR3 size: 16 residues. Germline CDR1 and CDR2: MDHEN and SYDVKM. The V end was cut by 7 bases, the J end by 0 bases, with 16 bases between. CDR3 DNA sequence: TGTGCCAGCACCCGGGGGAGAATCAGCTCCTACAATGAGCAGTTCTTC. Its translation is CASTRGRISSYNEQFF. The variable domain in full, completed from reference TRBV28 and TRBJ2-1, reads DVKVTQSSRYLVKRTGEKVFLECVQDMDHENMFWYRQDPGLGLRLIYFSYDVKMKEKGDIPEGYSVSREKKERFSLILESASTNQTSMYLCASTRGRISSYNEQFFGPGTRLTVL.

This clone was found a few times. The genes are TRBV27 and TRBJ1-1; TRBD1 might be the D (6 bases). Trimming removed 1 base at V and 5 bases at J, with 17 bases between. Germline lookup yields CDR1 MNHEY and CDR2 SMNVEV (reference sequence). This CDR3 comprises 16 residues. This CDR3 is CASSLYRSGGGTEAFF. DNA of the CDR3: TGTGCCAGCAGTTTATATCGATCGGGGGGCGGGACTGAAGCTTTCTTT.

The chain has TRBV28 and TRBJ2-7; TRBD1 matches 7 bases. Trimming took 6 bases from V and 0 from J; bases not matched to a gene: 8. The CDR3 runs 15 residues. Germline-derived CDR1 and CDR2 are MDHEN and SYDVKM. The DNA of the CDR3 is TGTGCCAGCAGGCGACAGGGCGAGTACTCCTACGAGCAGTACTTC. Residues: CASRRQGEYSYEQYF.

The chain combines TRBV30 with TRBJ2-7, with D perhaps matching TRBD1 or TRBD2 (6 bases each). With 4 bases removed from V and 13 bases from J, the gap between germline ends came to 17 bases. The CDR3 contains 11 residues. The V gene's germline CDR1 is GTSNPN and CDR2 SVGIG (reference sequence). The CDR3 protein is CAWTMGGGQYF. The CDR3 DNA reads TGTGCCTGGACCATGGGGGGCGGTCAATACTTC.

The chain carries TRBV28 and TRBJ2-7, with D tentatively TRBD1 (5 bases). The ends were cut back, 6 bases at V and 2 bases at J, with 14 bases in the middle. This CDR3 is 14 amino acids long. Germline CDR1 is MDHEN and CDR2 is SYDVKM. This chain's CDR3 is CASRFRTPTYEQYF. Written as DNA, the CDR3 is TGTGCCAGCAGGTTTCGGACACCGACCTACGAGCAGTACTTC. Full variable domain (rest looked up from reference TRBV28 and TRBJ2-7): DVKVTQSSRYLVKRTGEKVFLECVQDMDHENMFWYRQDPGLGLRLIYFSYDVKMKEKGDIPEGYSVSREKKERFSLILESASTNQTSMYLCASRFRTPTYEQYFGPGTRLTVT.

This chain uses TRBV27 with TRBJ1-1, with D possibly being TRBD1 (6 bases). Per germline, CDR1 MNHEY and CDR2 SMNVEV (reference sequence). V shed 2 bases and J shed 11 bases, with 15 bases lying between them. This CDR3 is 13 amino acids long. This chain's CDR3 is CASSLRAGADAFF. The CDR3 nucleotides read TGTGCCAGCAGTTTACGGGCAGGGGCAGACGCTTTCTTT.

The chain uses TRBV5-1 and TRBJ1-2, with 10 bases lining up with TRBD1. The CDR3 runs 13 residues. CDR1 and CDR2 (germline): SGHRS, YFSETQ. The trim removed 4 bases at V and 7 bases at J, leaving 4 bases unmatched. The CDR3 sequence: CASSMGQGSGYTF. The DNA of the CDR3 is TGCGCCAGCAGCATGGGACAGGGGTCTGGCTACACCTTC.

The V and J genes are TRBV7-9 and TRBJ1-1; D is unresolved. Trimming pared 4 bases from V and 7 bases from J, leaving 16 bases between. There are 14 residues in the CDR3. The germline CDR1 and CDR2 sequences are SEHNR and FQNEAQ (reference sequence). The chain's CDR3 is CASSSGDIGVEAFF. In DNA, the CDR3 is TGTGCCAGCAGCTCCGGAGACATCGGGGTTGAAGCTTTCTTT.

The chain recombines TRBV27 with TRBJ2-7, with 7 positions matching TRBD1. V shed 6 bases, J shed 4 bases, and the junction held 3 bases outside the gene matches. This CDR3 spans 12 amino acids. Germline V gene sequence: CDR1 MNHEY, CDR2 SMNVEV (reference sequence). The CDR3 spells CASSPGGYEQYF. As DNA, the CDR3 is TGTGCCAGCAGCCCAGGGGGATACGAGCAGTACTTC.

The genes are TRBV6-2 or TRBV6-3 and TRBJ2-5; D is uncertain. CDR3 length: 14 residues. Germline lookup yields CDR1 MNHEY and CDR2 SVGEGT. V lost 3 bases to trimming and J lost 4 bases, with 12 bases between them. The CDR3 loop is CASSYMAARETQYF. CDR3 bases: TGTGCCAGCAGTTATATGGCGGCAAGAGAGACCCAGTACTTC.

The chain is built from TRBV3-1 (or the pseudogene TRBV3-2) and TRBJ1-2; D is uncertain. CDR3 length equals 11 residues. The germline V and J ends were trimmed by 8 bases and 2 bases, with 6 bases remaining between them. The germline V gene has CDR1 LGHDT and CDR2 YNNKEL (reference sequence). The CDR3 is CASGSNYGYTF. CDR3 coding DNA: TGTGCCAGCGGATCGAACTATGGCTACACCTTC.